Described below is a single T cell receptor beta chain sequence and its context. The record originates from a study of shared clonotypes between healthy human individuals. Per the germline V gene, CDR1 is SGHNT and CDR2 is YYREEE (reference sequence). The CDR3 consists of 13 residues. V shed 4 bases and J shed 7 bases, with 12 bases lying between them. It was on ten immunoSEQ deep assay plates that unsorted PBMC DNA was sequenced. Assay used: immunoSEQ multiplex PCR; TCRdb lists only in-frame clones, some missing. Among about half a million clones listed, 81% were seen once. The donors were adults (healthy and HIV-negative) with no recent acute infections or vaccinations. The unsorted samples took about 90 million PBMCs to get genomic DNA.

The chain is built from TRBV5-4 and TRBJ1-5; D gene ambiguous. The clonotype originates from a woman aged 40 to 50 in good health. Some clones in this sample may be carry-over from other donors' samples. Sequenced: PBMCs. The CDR3 reads CASSDEGRQPQHF. As DNA, the CDR3 is TGTGCCAGCAGCGATGAGGGCCGGCAGCCCCAGCATTTT.